The following is a T cell receptor (beta chain) sequence with its context. This record belongs to a study of blood T cell repertoires in COVID-19. Study overall: Donors in the United States, Italy and Spain gave samples during acute or convalescent COVID-19.

In the original workflow: Reference gene primer amplification yielded estimated nucleated cell counts. Data came from immunoSEQ multiplex PCR; TCRdb stores just in-frame clones and leaves some out. The V and J calls and the clone size are those of that table, but D and trimming were determined from the DNA. The sample holds 85,000 to 100,000 clones, approximately 86% seen once. The CDR3 has 15 residues. Germline loops: CDR1 MNHEY, CDR2 SVGAGI. V lost 5 bases and J lost 4; bases outside the gene matches: 9. The rearrangement links TRBV6-5 to TRBJ1-1, with 8 bases identical to TRBD1. The receptor was derived from a man aged 55 to 70 with acute or convalescent COVID-19. Material: peripheral blood. The DNA for the CDR3 is TGTGCCAGCAGTCTATCTACAGGGGGGCTCACTGAAGCTTTCTTT. Its translation is CASSLSTGGLTEAFF.